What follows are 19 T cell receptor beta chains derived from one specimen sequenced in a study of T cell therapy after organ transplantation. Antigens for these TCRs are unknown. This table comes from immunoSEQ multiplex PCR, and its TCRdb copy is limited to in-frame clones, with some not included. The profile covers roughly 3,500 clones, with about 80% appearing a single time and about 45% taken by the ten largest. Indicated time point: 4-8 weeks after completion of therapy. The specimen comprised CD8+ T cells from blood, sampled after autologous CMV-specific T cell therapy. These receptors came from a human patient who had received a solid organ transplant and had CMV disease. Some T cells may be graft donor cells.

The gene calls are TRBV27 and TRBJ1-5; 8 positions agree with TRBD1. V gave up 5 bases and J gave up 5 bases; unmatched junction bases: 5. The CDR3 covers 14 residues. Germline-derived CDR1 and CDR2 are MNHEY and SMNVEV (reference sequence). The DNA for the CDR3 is TGTGCCAGCAGTCTCAACAGGGGGGATCAGCCCCAGCATTTT. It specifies CASSLNRGDQPQHF.

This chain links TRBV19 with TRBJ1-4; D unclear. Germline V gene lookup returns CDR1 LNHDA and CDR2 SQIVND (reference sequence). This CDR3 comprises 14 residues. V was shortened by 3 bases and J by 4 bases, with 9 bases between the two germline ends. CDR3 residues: CASSISRFNEKLFF. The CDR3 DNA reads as TGTGCCAGTAGTATTAGTCGCTTTAATGAAAAACTGTTTTTT.

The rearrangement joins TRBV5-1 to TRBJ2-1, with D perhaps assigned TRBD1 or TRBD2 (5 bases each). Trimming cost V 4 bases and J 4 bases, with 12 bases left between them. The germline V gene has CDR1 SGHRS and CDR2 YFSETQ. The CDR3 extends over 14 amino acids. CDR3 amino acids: CASSAGWGYNEQFF. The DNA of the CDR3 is TGCGCCAGCAGCGCAGGTTGGGGGTACAATGAGCAGTTCTTC.

The CDR3 protein is CASSTHPSLGNEQFF. Written as DNA, the CDR3 is TGTGCCAGTAGTACCCATCCATCCCTTGGTAATGAGCAGTTCTTC. The rearrangement uses TRBV19 and TRBJ2-1; D ambiguous. The V gene lost 4 bases and the J gene lost 7 bases, with 17 bases spanning the gap. The germline V gene encodes CDR1 LNHDA and CDR2 SQIVND (reference sequence). This CDR3 has 15 amino acids.

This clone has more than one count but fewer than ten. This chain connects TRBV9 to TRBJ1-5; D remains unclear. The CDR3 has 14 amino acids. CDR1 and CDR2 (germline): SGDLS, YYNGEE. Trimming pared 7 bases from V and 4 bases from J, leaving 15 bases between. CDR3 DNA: TGTGCCAGCCCCGGAAACGTACATAATCAGCCCCAGCATTTT. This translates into CASPGNVHNQPQHF.

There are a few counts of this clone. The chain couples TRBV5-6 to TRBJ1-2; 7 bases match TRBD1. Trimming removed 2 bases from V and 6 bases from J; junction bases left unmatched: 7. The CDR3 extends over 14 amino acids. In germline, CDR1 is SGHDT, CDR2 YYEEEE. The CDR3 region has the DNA TGTGCCAGCAGCTTCAGGGGGGGCGGCGATGGCTACACCTTC. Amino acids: CASSFRGGGDGYTF.

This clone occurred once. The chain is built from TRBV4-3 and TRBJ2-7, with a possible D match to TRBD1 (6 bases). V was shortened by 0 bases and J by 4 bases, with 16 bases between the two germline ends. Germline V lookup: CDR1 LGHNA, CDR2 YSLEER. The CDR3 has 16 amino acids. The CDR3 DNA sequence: TGCGCCAGCAGCCAAGATCATCGGGGCAGGGGTTACGAGCAGTACTTC. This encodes CASSQDHRGRGYEQYF.

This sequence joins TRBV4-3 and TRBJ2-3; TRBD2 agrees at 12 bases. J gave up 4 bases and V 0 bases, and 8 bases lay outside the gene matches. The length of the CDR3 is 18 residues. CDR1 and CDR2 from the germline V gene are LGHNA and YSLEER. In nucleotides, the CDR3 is TGCGCCAGCAGCCAAGAAACGACGACTAGCGGGAGATCAGATACGCAGTATTTT. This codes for CASSQETTTSGRSDTQYF.

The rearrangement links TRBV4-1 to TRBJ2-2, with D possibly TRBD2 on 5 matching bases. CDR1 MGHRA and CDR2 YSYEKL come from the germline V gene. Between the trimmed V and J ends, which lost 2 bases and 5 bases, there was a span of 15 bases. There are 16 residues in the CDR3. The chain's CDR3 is CASSQNPAPGTGELFF. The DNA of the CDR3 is TGCGCCAGCAGCCAAAATCCGGCCCCGGGGACCGGGGAGCTGTTTTTT.

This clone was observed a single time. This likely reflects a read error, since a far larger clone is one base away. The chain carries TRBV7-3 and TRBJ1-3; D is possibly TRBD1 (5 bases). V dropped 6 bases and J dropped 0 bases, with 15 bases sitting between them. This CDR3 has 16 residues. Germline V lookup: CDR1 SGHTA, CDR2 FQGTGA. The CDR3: CASSPGGADSGNTIYF. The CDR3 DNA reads TGTGCCAGCAGTCCCGGCGGGGCGGACTCTGGAAACACCATATATTTT.

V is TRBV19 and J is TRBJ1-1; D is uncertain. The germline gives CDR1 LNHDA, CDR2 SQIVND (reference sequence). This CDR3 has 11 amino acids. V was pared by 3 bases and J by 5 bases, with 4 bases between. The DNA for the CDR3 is TGTGCCAGTAGTATGGGGACTGAAGCTTTCTTT. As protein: CASSMGTEAFF.

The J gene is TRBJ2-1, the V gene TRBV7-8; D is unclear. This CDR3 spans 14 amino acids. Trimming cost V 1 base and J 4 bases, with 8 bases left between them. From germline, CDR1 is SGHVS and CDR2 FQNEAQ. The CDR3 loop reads CASSLDGLYNEQFF. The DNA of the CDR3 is TGTGCCAGCAGCTTAGACGGGTTGTACAATGAGCAGTTCTTC.

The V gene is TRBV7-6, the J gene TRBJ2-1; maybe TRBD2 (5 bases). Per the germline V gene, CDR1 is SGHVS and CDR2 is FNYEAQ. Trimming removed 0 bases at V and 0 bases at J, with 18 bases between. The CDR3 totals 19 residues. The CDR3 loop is CASSLASYIAPSSYNEQFF. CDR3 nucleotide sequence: TGTGCCAGCAGCTTAGCGTCTTATATAGCGCCCAGCTCCTACAATGAGCAGTTCTTC.

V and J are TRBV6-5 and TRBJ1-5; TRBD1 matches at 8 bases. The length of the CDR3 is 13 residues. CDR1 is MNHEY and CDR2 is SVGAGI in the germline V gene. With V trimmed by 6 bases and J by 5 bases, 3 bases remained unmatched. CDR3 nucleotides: TGTGCCAGCAGCCCGACAGGGGATCAGCCCCAGCATTTT. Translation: CASSPTGDQPQHF.

CDR3: CASSQGRGNTIYF. The CDR3 region has the DNA TGTGCCAGCAGCCAGGGGAGAGGAAACACCATATATTTT. This chain uses TRBV2 with TRBJ1-3; possibly TRBD1 for D (6 bases). Germline V gene data show CDR1 as SNHLY and CDR2 as FYNNEI. The CDR3 consists of 13 residues. V lost 6 bases and J lost 4, with 10 bases in between.

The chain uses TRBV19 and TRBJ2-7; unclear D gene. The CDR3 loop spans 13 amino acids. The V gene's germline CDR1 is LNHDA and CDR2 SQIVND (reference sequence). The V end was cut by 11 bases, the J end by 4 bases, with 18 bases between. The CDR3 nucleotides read TGTGCCGCCAGTAGTATGGTTGGTTACGAGCAGTACTTC. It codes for CAASSMVGYEQYF.

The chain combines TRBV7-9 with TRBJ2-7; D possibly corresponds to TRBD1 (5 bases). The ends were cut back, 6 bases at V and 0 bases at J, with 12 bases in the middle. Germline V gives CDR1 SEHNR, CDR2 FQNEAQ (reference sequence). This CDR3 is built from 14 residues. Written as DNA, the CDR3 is TGTGCCAGCAGTATTACAGGTATCTCCTACGAGCAGTACTTC. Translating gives CASSITGISYEQYF.

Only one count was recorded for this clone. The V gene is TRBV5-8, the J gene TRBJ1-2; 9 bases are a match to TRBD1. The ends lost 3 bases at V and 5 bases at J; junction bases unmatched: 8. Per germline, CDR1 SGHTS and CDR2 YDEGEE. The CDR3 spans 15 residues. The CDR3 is CASSSSGTGSYGYTF. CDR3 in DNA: TGTGCCAGCAGCTCCTCGGGGACAGGGTCTTATGGCTACACCTTC.

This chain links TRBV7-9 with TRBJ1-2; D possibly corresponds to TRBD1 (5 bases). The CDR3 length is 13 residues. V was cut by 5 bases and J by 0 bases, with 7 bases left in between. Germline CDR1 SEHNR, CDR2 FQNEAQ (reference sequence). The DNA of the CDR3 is TGTGCCAGCAGCGGAGGGGCTAACTATGGCTACACCTTC. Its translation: CASSGGANYGYTF.